The 24 T cell receptor beta chains given below trace back to one sample, sequenced in a study of long-term antiretroviral therapy in people with HIV. Researchers report immunoSEQ v3.0 was run at survey level. The method was immunoSEQ multiplex PCR; TCRdb's version includes in-frame clones alone and lacks a portion of them. The sample shows 25,000 to 30,000 clones, 70% to 90% of them seen only once. Specimen: unsorted PBMCs, collected 2.7 years after starting antiretroviral therapy. The source is a man in his forties with HIV.

The rearrangement uses TRBV29-1 and TRBJ1-1; tentatively, D is TRBD1 (5 bases). V lost 4 bases and J 0 bases, leaving 15 bases between the germline ends. This CDR3 has 15 residues. Germline CDR1 is SQVTM and CDR2 is ANQGSEA. CDR3 DNA: TGCAGCGTTGTGGGGGACGGAGGGATGAACACTGAAGCTTTCTTT. Amino acid sequence: CSVVGDGGMNTEAFF.

The chain uses TRBV5-1 and TRBJ1-1; 7 bases match TRBD1. Germline trimming cut 2 bases from V and 0 bases from J; bases unmatched to any gene: 7. Looked up from germline, CDR1 is SGHRS and CDR2 is YFSETQ. This CDR3 region has 16 residues. CDR3 region: CASSLVTGDLNTEAFF. The CDR3 DNA follows: TGCGCCAGCAGCTTAGTTACAGGGGATTTGAACACTGAAGCTTTCTTT.

The rearrangement links TRBV28 to TRBJ2-7, with TRBD1 matching 12 bases. CDR3 length: 18 residues. From germline, CDR1 is MDHEN and CDR2 SYDVKM. The V gene end was trimmed by 6 bases and the J gene end by 0 bases; junction bases not matched to a gene: 12. The CDR3 coding sequence is TGTGCCAGCAGGTCCGGGACAGGGGGCCTTAGGAGCTCCTACGAGCAGTACTTC. Translated: CASRSGTGGLRSSYEQYF.

This clone showed up just once. The chain has TRBV28 and TRBJ2-3, with D unclear. Trimming left V 8 bases short and J 1 base short, with 13 bases between. In germline, CDR1 is MDHEN, CDR2 SYDVKM. CDR3 length: 14 residues. CDR3 coding DNA: TGTGCCAGCCTCGACGGGTCGGGCACAGATACGCAGTATTTT. It is translated as CASLDGSGTDTQYF. Complete variable domain (other parts from reference TRBV28 and TRBJ2-3): DVKVTQSSRYLVKRTGEKVFLECVQDMDHENMFWYRQDPGLGLRLIYFSYDVKMKEKGDIPEGYSVSREKKERFSLILESASTNQTSMYLCASLDGSGTDTQYFGPGTRLTVL.

V usage is TRBV19 and J usage is TRBJ1-2, with D unclear. V was trimmed by 4 bases and J by 0 bases, leaving 9 bases between them. The CDR3 sequence is 14 residues long. Germline V gene lookup returns CDR1 LNHDA and CDR2 SQIVND (reference sequence). CDR3 residues: CASSTGRANYGYTF. The CDR3, as DNA: TGTGCCAGTAGTACAGGTCGCGCTAACTATGGCTACACCTTC.

The rearrangement joins TRBV5-4 to TRBJ1-2; D is perhaps TRBD1 (5 bases). Trimming shortened V by 3 bases and J by 0 bases, and 18 bases separated the two germline ends. CDR3 length: 17 amino acids. Germline V gene sequence: CDR1 SGHNT, CDR2 YYREEE (reference sequence). CDR3 amino acids: CASSSDSRTGANYGYTF. In nucleotides, the CDR3 is TGTGCCAGCAGCTCCGACAGTAGAACCGGAGCTAACTATGGCTACACCTTC. Full variable domain (rest looked up from reference TRBV5-4 and TRBJ1-2): ETGVTQSPTHLIKTRGQQVTLRCSSQSGHNTVSWYQQALGQGPQFIFQYYREEENGRGNFPPRFSGLQFPNYSSELNVNALELDDSALYLCASSSDSRTGANYGYTFGSGTRLTVV.

The chain uses TRBV5-6 and TRBJ2-5; D is unresolved. Deletions cut 1 base from V and 4 bases from J, with 14 bases between. From germline, CDR1 is SGHDT and CDR2 YYEEEE. The CDR3 contains 15 residues. This chain's CDR3 is CASSLQAANGETQYF. The CDR3 DNA reads as TGTGCCAGCAGCTTGCAGGCCGCCAACGGAGAGACCCAGTACTTC.

This chain uses TRBV6-6 with TRBJ1-2, with D possibly being TRBD1 (5 bases). V was trimmed by 5 bases and J by 8 bases, leaving 18 bases between them. From germline, CDR1 is MNHNY and CDR2 SVGAGI (reference sequence). CDR3 length equals 14 residues. The CDR3: CASSPGTVAGGYTF. The CDR3 DNA is TGTGCCAGCAGTCCCGGGACTGTCGCTGGGGGCTACACCTTC.

The chain employs TRBV5-4 and TRBJ2-7; the D is unclear. Per germline, CDR1 SGHNT and CDR2 YYREEE (reference sequence). Trimming pared 0 bases from V and 3 bases from J, leaving 4 bases between. The CDR3 consists of 12 residues. For the CDR3, the DNA is TGTGCCAGCAGCTTGGATGGCTACGAGCAGTACTTC. It codes for CASSLDGYEQYF.

The CDR3 DNA follows: TGCGCCAGCAGCCATAGACAGGGGGCGACCTACGAGCAGTACTTC. Translated: CASSHRQGATYEQYF. The rearrangement links TRBV4-3 to TRBJ2-7; 10 bases align to TRBD1. This CDR3 region has 15 residues. The ends lost 3 bases at V and 2 bases at J; junction bases unmatched: 4. Germline assignment: CDR1 LGHNA and CDR2 YSLEER.

This chain links TRBV7-9 with TRBJ1-1, with unresolved D. Trimming removed 3 bases at V and 5 bases at J, with 13 bases between. Germline V lookup: CDR1 SEHNR, CDR2 FQNEAQ (reference sequence). This CDR3 region has 14 residues. CDR3 residues: CASSLRGMRTEAFF. In DNA form, the CDR3 reads TGTGCCAGCAGCTTGCGAGGGATGCGGACTGAAGCTTTCTTT.

This chain uses TRBV7-6 with TRBJ2-3, with 9 bases lining up with TRBD2. After removal of 6 bases from V and 3 bases from J, the junction contained 16 bases not matched to a gene. The CDR3 has 18 amino acids. Germline values: CDR1 SGHVS, CDR2 FNYEAQ. The CDR3 sequence is CASSSRAPAGGLTDTQYF. The CDR3 DNA reads as TGTGCCAGCAGTTCCCGAGCCCCCGCGGGGGGGTTAACAGATACGCAGTATTTT.

This chain joins TRBV9 and TRBJ1-1; D is perhaps TRBD1 (5 bases). V was shortened by 0 bases and J by 2 bases, with 14 bases between the two germline ends. The CDR3 runs 16 residues. CDR1 SGDLS and CDR2 YYNGEE come from the germline V gene. The CDR3 reads CASSVVGSGKNTEAFF. DNA of the CDR3: TGTGCCAGCAGCGTAGTTGGGTCAGGGAAAAACACTGAAGCTTTCTTT.

The J gene is TRBJ1-3, the V gene TRBV30, with D maybe TRBD1 (6 bases). The germline V gene encodes CDR1 GTSNPN and CDR2 SVGIG (reference sequence). Trimming shortened V by 1 base and J by 4 bases, and 14 bases separated the two germline ends. The CDR3 is 15 residues long. CDR3 in DNA: TGTGCCTGGAGTGACCCGGGACAACCCGGAAACACCATATATTTT. This gives the protein CAWSDPGQPGNTIYF.

This chain connects TRBV25-1 to TRBJ2-1; D remains unclear. Germline values: CDR1 MGHDK, CDR2 SYGVNS. Trimming removed 0 bases at V and 1 base at J, with 10 bases between. There are 16 residues in the CDR3. CDR3 loop: CASSEYASTSYNEQFF. The CDR3 bases are TGTGCCAGCAGTGAATACGCTAGTACTTCCTACAATGAGCAGTTCTTC.

This chain joins TRBV11-2 and TRBJ1-6; D call uncertain. The germline CDR1 and CDR2 sequences are SGHAT and FQNNGV. Trimming removed 0 bases at V and 4 bases at J, with 7 bases between. This CDR3 spans 15 amino acids. Here the CDR3 DNA reads TGTGCCAGCAGCTTAGAGGGAAATTATAATTCACCCCTCCACTTT. Protein sequence: CASSLEGNYNSPLHF.

This clone has more than one count but fewer than ten. The V and J genes are TRBV30 and TRBJ1-1; D unclear. This CDR3 is built from 14 residues. Germline CDR1 is GTSNPN and CDR2 is SVGIG (reference sequence). The V and J ends lost 2 bases and 1 base respectively, with 11 bases between them. CDR3 coding DNA: TGTGCCTGGAGTCCTCTGTTGGGGAACACTGAAGCTTTCTTT. This sequence encodes CAWSPLLGNTEAFF. The variable domain in full, completed from reference TRBV30 and TRBJ1-1, reads SQTIHQWPATLVQPVGSPLSLECTVEGTSNPNLYWYRQAAGRGLQLLFYSVGIGQISSEVPQNLSASRPQDRQFILSSKKLLLSDSGFYLCAWSPLLGNTEAFFGQGTRLTVV.

Only a few counts were recorded for this clone. This chain uses TRBV19 with TRBJ1-2, with 7 bases that match TRBD1. The CDR3 sequence is 15 residues long. Germline V gene sequence: CDR1 LNHDA, CDR2 SQIVND (reference sequence). Trimming at V came to 7 bases and at J to 1 base, leaving 9 bases not matched to a gene. The CDR3 coding sequence is TGTGCCAGTACCCCTTCCGGGACAGATAACTATGGCTACACCTTC. This sequence encodes CASTPSGTDNYGYTF.

The chain has TRBV6-5 and TRBJ1-5, with D uncertain. V lost 5 bases, J lost 1 base, and 9 bases lay in between. CDR1 is MNHEY and CDR2 is SVGAGI in the germline V gene. The CDR3 length is 14 residues. DNA of the CDR3: TGTGCCAGCAGTCCGGGCGGAAGCAATCAGCCCCAGCATTTT. This gives the protein CASSPGGSNQPQHF.

The CDR3 here is CASSLAVAVTYEQYF. The CDR3 DNA reads TGTGCCAGCAGCTTAGCAGTAGCTGTCACCTACGAGCAGTACTTC. The rearrangement joins TRBV7-2 to TRBJ2-7; no clear D gene. Trimming took off 0 bases at V and 2 bases at J, with 11 bases between the two ends. Germline CDR1 is SGHTA and CDR2 is FQGNSA. The CDR3 is 15 amino acids. Supplemented by reference TRBV7-2 and TRBJ2-7, the full variable domain reads GAGVSQSPSNKVTEKGKDVELRCDPISGHTALYWYRQSLGQGLEFLIYFQGNSAPDKSGLPSDRFSAERTGGSVSTLTIQRTQQEDSAVYLCASSLAVAVTYEQYFGPGTRLTVT.

The J gene is TRBJ2-5, the V gene TRBV28; the D gene is possibly TRBD1 (6 bases). There are 13 residues in the CDR3. Trimming took off 6 bases at V and 6 bases at J, with 14 bases between the two ends. Per germline, CDR1 MDHEN and CDR2 SYDVKM. Here the CDR3 DNA reads TGTGCCAGCAGCCCAGGGGTTGAGAAGACCCAGTACTTC. Its translation is CASSPGVEKTQYF.

The CDR3: CASSLQGGNTEAFF. The CDR3 bases are TGTGCCAGCTCGCTACAGGGCGGGAACACTGAAGCTTTCTTT. This sequence joins TRBV18 and TRBJ1-1, with D maybe TRBD1 (6 bases). Between the trimmed V and J ends, which lost 6 bases and 1 base, there was a span of 12 bases. This CDR3 is 14 amino acids long. In germline, CDR1 is KGHSH, CDR2 LQKENI.

The rearrangement uses TRBV4-1 and TRBJ2-7; D gene uncertain. The CDR3 consists of 13 residues. CDR1 is MGHRA, CDR2 YSYEKL, per germline. V dropped 1 base and J dropped 3 bases, with 7 bases sitting between them. The chain's CDR3 is CASSQGSSYEQYF. CDR3 DNA: TGCGCCAGCAGCCAAGGTAGCAGCTACGAGCAGTACTTC.

This rearrangement joins TRBV14 to TRBJ2-7; no firm D call. This CDR3 is built from 14 residues. Germline-derived CDR1 and CDR2 are SGHDN and FVKESK. Trimming took 0 bases from V and 3 from J, leaving 9 bases between them. The CDR3 region is CASSQEPGIYEQYF. CDR3 sequence (DNA): TGTGCCAGCAGCCAAGAGCCTGGGATCTACGAGCAGTACTTC.